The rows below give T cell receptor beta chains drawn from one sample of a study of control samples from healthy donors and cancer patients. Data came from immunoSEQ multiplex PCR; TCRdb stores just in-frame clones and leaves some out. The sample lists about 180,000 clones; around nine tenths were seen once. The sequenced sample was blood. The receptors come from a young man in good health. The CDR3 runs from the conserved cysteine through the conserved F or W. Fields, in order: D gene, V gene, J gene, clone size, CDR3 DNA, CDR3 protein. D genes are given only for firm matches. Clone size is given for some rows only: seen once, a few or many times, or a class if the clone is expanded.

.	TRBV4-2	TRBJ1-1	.	TGTGCCAGCAGCCAAGAAACCCTCGTAGTTACTGAAGCTTTCTTT	CASSQETLVVTEAFF
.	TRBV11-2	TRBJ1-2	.	TGTGCCAGCAGCTCAAACTATGGCTACACCTTC	CASSSNYGYTF
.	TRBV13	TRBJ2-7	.	TGTGCCAGCAGCGAAGCCTACGAGCAGTACTTC	CASSEAYEQYF
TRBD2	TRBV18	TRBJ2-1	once	TGTGCCAGCTCCCGGGGTATCCGGGGGGGGTACAATGAGCAGTTCTTC	CASSRGIRGGYNEQFF
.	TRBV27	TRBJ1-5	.	TGTGCCAGCAGCCAAGAGGGGACAAGGGGACTCCCCTGGGGCAATCAGCCCCAGCATTTT	CASSQEGTRGLPWGNQPQHF
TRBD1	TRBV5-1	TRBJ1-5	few	TGCGCCAGCAGCTTGGCAGGGGGCGGTCAGCCCCAGCATTTT	CASSLAGGGQPQHF
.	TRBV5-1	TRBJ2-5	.	TGCGCCAGCAGCTTGGAACTGCGACAAGAGACCCAGTACTTC	CASSLELRQETQYF
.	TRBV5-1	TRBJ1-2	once	TGCGCCAGCAGCTTAAGCGGCAGGGTGAATGGCTACACCTTC	CASSLSGRVNGYTF
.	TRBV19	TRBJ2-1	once	TGTGCCACAGGCTTTGCTGTTCACAATGAGCAGTTCTTC	CATGFAVHNEQFF
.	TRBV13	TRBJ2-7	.	TGTGCCAGCAGCCCCCGGGAGAGAAAGGACGAGCAGTACTTC	CASSPRERKDEQYF
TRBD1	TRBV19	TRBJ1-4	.	TGTGCCAGTAGTTCCGGGACAGGGGTTGAAAAACTGTTTTTT	CASSSGTGVEKLFF
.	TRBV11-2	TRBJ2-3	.	TGTGCCAGCAGCTTAGGTTCTAGGAGCACAGATACGCAGTATTTT	CASSLGSRSTDTQYF
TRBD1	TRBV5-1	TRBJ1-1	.	TGCGCCAGCAGCCCAATTAGGGGGCGAACTGAAGCTTTCTTT	CASSPIRGRTEAFF
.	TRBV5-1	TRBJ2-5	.	TGCGCCAGCAGCTTGGAAGGGAATGGGGAGACCCAGTACTTC	CASSLEGNGETQYF
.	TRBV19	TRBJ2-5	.	TGTGCCAGTAGTATGGTTTACAGGGAAGAGACCCAGTACTTC	CASSMVYREETQYF
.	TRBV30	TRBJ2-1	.	TGTGCCTGGAGTTCCCGGTACAATGAGCAGTTCTTC	CAWSSRYNEQFF
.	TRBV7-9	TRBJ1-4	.	TGTGCCAGCAGCCGCGGAGACCAGGTCGGTGAAAAACTGTTTTTT	CASSRGDQVGEKLFF
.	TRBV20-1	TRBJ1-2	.	TGCAGTGCTAGGAGGTCTGGGGGCTACACCTTC	CSARRSGGYTF
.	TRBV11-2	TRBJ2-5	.	TGTGCCAGCACTTTGTTCGGGAAGACCCAGTACTTC	CASTLFGKTQYF
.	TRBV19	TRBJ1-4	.	TGTGCCAGCTGGGGCAGAGAAAATGAAAAACTGTTTTTT	CASWGRENEKLFF
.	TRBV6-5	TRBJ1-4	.	TGTGCCAGCAGTTACTCGACAGGCTCAACTAATGAAAAACTGTTTTTT	CASSYSTGSTNEKLFF